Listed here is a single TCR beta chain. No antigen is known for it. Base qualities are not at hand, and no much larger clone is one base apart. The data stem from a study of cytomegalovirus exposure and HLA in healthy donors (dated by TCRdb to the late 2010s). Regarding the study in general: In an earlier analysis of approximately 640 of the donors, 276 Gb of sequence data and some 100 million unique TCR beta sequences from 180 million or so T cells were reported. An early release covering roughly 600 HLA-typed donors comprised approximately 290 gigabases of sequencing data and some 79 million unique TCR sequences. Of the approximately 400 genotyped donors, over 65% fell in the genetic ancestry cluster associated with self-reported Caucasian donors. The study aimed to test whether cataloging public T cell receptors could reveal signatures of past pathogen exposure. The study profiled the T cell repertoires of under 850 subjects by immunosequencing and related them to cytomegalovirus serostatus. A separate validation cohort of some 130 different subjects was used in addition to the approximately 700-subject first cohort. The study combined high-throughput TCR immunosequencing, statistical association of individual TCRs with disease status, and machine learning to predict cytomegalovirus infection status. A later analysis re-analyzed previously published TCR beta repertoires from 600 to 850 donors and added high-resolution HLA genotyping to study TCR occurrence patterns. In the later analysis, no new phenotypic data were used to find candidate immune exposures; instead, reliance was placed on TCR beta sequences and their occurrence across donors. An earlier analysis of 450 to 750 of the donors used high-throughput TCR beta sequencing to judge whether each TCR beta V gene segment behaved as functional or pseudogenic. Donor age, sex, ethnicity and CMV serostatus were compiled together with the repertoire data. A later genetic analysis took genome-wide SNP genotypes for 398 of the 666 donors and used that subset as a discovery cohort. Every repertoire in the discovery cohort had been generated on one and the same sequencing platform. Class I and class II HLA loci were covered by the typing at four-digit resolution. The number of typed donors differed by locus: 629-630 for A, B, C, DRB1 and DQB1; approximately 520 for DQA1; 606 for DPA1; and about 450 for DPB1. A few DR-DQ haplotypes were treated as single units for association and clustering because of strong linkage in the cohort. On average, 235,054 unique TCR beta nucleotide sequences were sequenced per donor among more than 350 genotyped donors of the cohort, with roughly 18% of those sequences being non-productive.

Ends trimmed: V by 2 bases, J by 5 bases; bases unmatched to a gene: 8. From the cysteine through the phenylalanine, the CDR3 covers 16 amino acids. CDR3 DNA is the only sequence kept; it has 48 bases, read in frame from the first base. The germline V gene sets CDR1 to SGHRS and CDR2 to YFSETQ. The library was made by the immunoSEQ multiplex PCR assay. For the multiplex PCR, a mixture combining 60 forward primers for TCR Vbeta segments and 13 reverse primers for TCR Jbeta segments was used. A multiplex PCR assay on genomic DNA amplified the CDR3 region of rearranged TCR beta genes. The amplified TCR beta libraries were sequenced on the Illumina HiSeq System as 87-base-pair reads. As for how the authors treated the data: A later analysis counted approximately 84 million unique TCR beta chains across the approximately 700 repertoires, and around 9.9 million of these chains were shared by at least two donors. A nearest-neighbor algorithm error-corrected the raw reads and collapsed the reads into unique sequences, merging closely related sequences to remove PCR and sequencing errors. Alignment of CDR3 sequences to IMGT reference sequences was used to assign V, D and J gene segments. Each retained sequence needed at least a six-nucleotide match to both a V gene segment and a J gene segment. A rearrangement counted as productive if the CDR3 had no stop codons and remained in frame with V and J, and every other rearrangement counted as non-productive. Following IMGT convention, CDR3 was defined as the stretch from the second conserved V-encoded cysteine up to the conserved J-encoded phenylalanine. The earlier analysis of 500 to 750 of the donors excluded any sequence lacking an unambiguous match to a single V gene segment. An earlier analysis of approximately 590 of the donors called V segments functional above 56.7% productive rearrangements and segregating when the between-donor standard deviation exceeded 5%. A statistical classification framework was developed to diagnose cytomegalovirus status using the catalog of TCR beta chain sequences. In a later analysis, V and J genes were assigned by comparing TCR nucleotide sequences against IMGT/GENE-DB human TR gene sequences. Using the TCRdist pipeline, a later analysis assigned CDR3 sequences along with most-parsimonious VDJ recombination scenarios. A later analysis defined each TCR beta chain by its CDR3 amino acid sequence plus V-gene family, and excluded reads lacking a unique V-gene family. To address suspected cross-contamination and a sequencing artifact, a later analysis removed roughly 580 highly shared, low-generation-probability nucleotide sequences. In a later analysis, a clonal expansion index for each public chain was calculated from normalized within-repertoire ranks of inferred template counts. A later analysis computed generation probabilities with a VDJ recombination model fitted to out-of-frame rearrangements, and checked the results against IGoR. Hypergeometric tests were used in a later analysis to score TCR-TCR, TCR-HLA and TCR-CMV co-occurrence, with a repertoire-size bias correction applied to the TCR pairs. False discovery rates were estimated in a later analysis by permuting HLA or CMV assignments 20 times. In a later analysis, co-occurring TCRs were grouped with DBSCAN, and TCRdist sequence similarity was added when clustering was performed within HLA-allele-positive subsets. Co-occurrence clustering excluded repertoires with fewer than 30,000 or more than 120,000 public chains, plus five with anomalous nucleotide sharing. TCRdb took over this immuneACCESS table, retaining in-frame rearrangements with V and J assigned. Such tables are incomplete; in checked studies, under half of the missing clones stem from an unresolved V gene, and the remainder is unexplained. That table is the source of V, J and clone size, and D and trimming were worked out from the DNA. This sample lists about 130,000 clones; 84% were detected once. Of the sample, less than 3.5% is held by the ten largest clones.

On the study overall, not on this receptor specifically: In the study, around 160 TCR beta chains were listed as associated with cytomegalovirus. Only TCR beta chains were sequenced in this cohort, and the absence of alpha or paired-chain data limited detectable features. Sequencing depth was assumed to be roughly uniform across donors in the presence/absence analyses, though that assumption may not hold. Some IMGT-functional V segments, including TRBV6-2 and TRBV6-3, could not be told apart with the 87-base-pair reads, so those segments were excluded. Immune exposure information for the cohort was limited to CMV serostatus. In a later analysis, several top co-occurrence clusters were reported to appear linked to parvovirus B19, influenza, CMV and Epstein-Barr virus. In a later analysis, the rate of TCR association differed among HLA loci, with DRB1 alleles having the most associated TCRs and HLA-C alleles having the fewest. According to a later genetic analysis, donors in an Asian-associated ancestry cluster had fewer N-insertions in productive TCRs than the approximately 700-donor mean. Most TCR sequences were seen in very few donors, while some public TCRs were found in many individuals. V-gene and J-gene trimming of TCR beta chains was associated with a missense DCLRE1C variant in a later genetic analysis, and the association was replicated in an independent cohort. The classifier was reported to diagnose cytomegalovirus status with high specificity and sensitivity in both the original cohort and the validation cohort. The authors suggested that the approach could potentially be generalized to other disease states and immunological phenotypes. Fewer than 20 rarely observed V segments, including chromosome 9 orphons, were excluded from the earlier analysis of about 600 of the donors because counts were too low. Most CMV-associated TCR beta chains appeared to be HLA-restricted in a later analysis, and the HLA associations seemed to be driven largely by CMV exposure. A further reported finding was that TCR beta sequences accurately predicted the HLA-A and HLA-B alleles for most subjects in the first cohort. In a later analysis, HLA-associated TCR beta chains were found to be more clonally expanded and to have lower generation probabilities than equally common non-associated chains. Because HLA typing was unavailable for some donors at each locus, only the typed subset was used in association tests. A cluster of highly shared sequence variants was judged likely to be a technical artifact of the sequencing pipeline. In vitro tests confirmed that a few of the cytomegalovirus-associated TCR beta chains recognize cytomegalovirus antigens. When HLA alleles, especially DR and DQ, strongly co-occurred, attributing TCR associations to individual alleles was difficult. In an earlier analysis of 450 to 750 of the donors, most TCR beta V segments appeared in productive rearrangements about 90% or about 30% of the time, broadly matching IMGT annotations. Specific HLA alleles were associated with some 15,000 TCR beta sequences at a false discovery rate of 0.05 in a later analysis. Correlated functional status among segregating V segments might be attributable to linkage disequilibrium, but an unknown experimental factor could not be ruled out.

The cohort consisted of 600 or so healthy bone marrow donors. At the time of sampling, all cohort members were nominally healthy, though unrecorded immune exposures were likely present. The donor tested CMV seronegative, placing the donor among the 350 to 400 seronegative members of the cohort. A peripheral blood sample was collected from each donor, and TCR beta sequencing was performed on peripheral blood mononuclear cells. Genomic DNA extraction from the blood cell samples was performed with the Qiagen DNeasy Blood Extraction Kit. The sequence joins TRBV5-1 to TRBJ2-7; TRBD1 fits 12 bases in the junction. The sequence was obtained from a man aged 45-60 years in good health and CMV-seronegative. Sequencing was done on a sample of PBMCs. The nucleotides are TGCGCCAGCAGCTTCTTACCGGGGACAGGGGGCGACGAGCAGTACTTC. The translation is CASSFLPGTGGDEQYF. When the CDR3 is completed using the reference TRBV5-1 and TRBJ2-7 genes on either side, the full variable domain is KAGVTQTPRYLIKTRGQQVTLSCSPISGHRSVSWYQQTPGQGLQFLFEYFSETQRNKGNFPGRFSGRQFSNSRSEMNVSTLELGDSALYLCASSFLPGTGGDEQYFGPGTRLTVT.